This T cell receptor (beta chain) was recovered during a study of T-cell reconstitution after alpha-beta-depleted transplantation in children. The TCRbeta library was prepared with unique molecular identifiers. TCRdb fed the PCR reads into MiXCR, producing one record per CDR3 protein. Counted here are about 500,000 distinct CDR3 sequences, over 25% occurring once; the ten biggest clones make up roughly 2.5%. This CDR3 has 16 amino acids. Trimming removed 0 bases at V and 2 bases at J, with 14 bases between. Germline V gives CDR1 LNHNV, CDR2 YYDKDF (reference sequence). In this sample, this clonotype turned up a few times.

The V call is TRBV15, the J call TRBJ2-7; maybe TRBD2 (5 bases). This specimen consisted of PBMCs from the stem cell graft donor, obtained from the stem cell graft. This sequence originates from a human donor who donated a stem cell graft to a child with aplastic anemia. CDR3 region: CATSREFHGDTYEQYF. The CDR3 coding sequence is TGTGCCACCAGCAGAGAATTCCACGGGGATACCTACGAGCAGTACTTC.